The present entry profiles one T cell receptor beta chain with its context. Its cognate antigen has yet to be identified. One base away there is no much larger clone; base qualities are not given. The library was built by means of PCR. The run used an Illumina HiSeq 2500. Unique molecular identifiers were incorporated into TCR beta cDNA libraries to reduce PCR and sequencing biases. Per 1 to 10 million input T cells, 500,000 or so cDNA molecules were obtained, such that each molecule approximated one T cell. The patient libraries were prepared and sequenced using the same protocol as the earlier healthy control dataset. Within a given batch, samples were prepared together, multiplexed and sequenced on the same HiSeq lane. In the original analysis: Raw barcoded reads were processed with MIGEC, discarding single-read molecular identifier groups before consensus assembly and CDR3 extraction. Clonotype tables were post-analysed with VDJtools, and diversity was normalized by down-sampling all datasets to the smallest sample size. In repertoire overlap clustering, CDR3 amino acid sequences, but not nucleotide sequences, were matched to correct batch-related cross-sample contamination. TCRdb reprocessed the public reads (quality trimming at Q25 with fastp, clone calling with MiXCR) and kept in-frame beta chains. All rows with the same CDR3 protein become a single entry with the most common DNA and genes. The V and J calls, along with clone size, are taken from TCRdb and not from the paper's own processing. Counted in this sample were fewer than 850,000 distinct CDR3 sequences; 25% to 30% of them appeared once. The ten largest clones add up to around 0.56% of the sample.

This entry comes from a study of post-analysis software for immune sequencing data (dated by TCRdb to between 2014 and 2017). With respect to the entire study: Recorded disease courses included relapsing-remitting, secondary progressive and progressive-relapsing multiple sclerosis, with some patients lacking subtype annotation. The patient repertoires were set against 11 previously published healthy control repertoires from donors whose ages ranged from roughly 6 to 27 years. A subset of samples was prepared in parallel using single-end sample barcoding, then pooled and co-amplified after Illumina adapter ligation. On the study overall, not on this receptor specifically: Direct clustering with F measure showed strong co-clustering of samples prepared in the same batch, prompting a batch-effect correction. The multiple sclerosis patient group was slightly younger than the control group. Roughly 5 TRBV segments, including TRBV5-6, TRBV5-1 and TRBV20-1, were significantly more frequent in patients than controls. Significantly lower normalized Chao1 diversity was found in multiple sclerosis patients than in controls, suggesting substantial peripheral T-cell clonal expansion.

Reading the germline V gene gives CDR1 SGHTA and CDR2 FQGNSA. From V the trimming removes 6 bases and from J it removes 2 bases, while the gene matches leave 10 bases of the junction unaccounted for. Spanning cysteine to phenylalanine, the CDR3 consists of 16 amino acids. Only CDR3 DNA is held: 48 bases, read in frame from base 1. To demonstrate the VDJtools post-analysis software, the study profiled TCR beta repertoires from the peripheral blood of about a dozen young patients with multiple sclerosis. Multiple sclerosis patients were children and adolescents aged roughly 6 to 16 years. The sequence derives from a girl under 18 with multiple sclerosis. The material sequenced was blood. The sequence joins TRBV7-2 to TRBJ2-1; 7 central bases correspond to TRBD1. The DNA reads TGTGCCAGCAGTAAGCAGGGACAGCACACCTACAATGAGCAGTTCTTC. Its coded protein is CASSKQGQHTYNEQFF.